The entry below gives a single TCR beta chain sequence along with its context. The CDR3 consists of 14 residues. V was clipped by 3 bases and J by 8 bases; unmatched bases: 5. Germline V gene sequence: CDR1 LNHDA, CDR2 SQIVND (reference sequence). The record originates from a study of T cell changes during pregnancy in multiple sclerosis. The data were produced by immunoSEQ multiplex PCR, yet TCRdb's version contains in-frame clones alone and is incomplete. Of about 70,000 clones detected, approximately 91% appear once; the ten largest clones hold about 2%. This TCR came from a female donor with multiple sclerosis, enrolled in a pregnancy study. The specimen was peripheral blood, collected in the first trimester of pregnancy. V gene TRBV19 combines with J gene TRBJ2-1, with 9 bases fitting TRBD2. The CDR3 bases are TGTGCCAGTAGTATTCGAGTAGCGGGGGATGAGCAGTTCTTC. It encodes CASSIRVAGDEQFF.